This TCR beta chain was sequenced for a study of blood T cells in healthy people across ages (dated by TCRdb to the mid-2010s). About the investigation overall: In model experiments, template switching captured roughly one uniquely barcoded TCR beta cDNA molecule for every two T cells. Using deep sequencing normalized with unique cDNA molecular identifiers, the study measured how TCR beta repertoire diversity changes with age. Four age groups were formed from the donors: young (average roughly 15 years), middle-aged (approximately 40), aged (approximately 60) and long-lived (roughly 88). Donors of different ages were randomly distributed across sequencing lanes to avoid experimental bias. Two additional independent replicas of 1 million unique cDNA reads from the same blood draw were analyzed for two donors (one aged 18 to 29 and one aged 80 or older).

Libraries came from 5' RACE. TCRdb names Illumina HiSeq 2500 as the instrument used. A second PCR of roughly 7 to 11 cycles was performed with a sample-barcoded 5' primer and a J-beta primer mix. Each TCR beta cDNA molecule received a unique molecular identifier from a template-switch 5' adaptor carrying 12 random nucleotides. At least 2.5 million CDR3-containing paired-end reads were obtained from each sample. First-strand cDNA was synthesized from all RNA with the Mint cDNA synthesis kit, primed by a TRBC-specific oligonucleotide. Following uracil-DNA glycosylase treatment, a first 18-cycle PCR with universal primers M1SS and BC2_uni_R was performed on all cDNA. From the authors' description of their analysis: For normalization, 1 million high-quality reads, each with a distinct molecular identifier, were randomly selected from each sample. Reads sharing molecular identifiers were discarded rather than binned into consensus sequences. CDR3 identification, clonotype clustering and error correction used MiTCR with a Q25 quality threshold and the strictest error-elimination algorithm. A nonparametric unseen species model with Euler transformation was used to estimate lower-bound total TCR beta diversity. Through fastp at Q25 and MiXCR, TCRdb rebuilt clones from the public reads, retaining in-frame beta chains. Records with the same CDR3 protein are collapsed into one entry carrying the most frequent genes and DNA. TCRdb, not the authors, supplied the V and J calls. This sample gives about 970,000 distinct CDR3 sequences in total; roughly 50% of them show up just once. Of the sample, 20% to 25% falls within the top ten clones.

The V end gives up 4 bases and the J end 3 bases, leaving 4 bases in the junction not matched to a gene. The germline V gene provides CDR1 SQVTM and CDR2 ANQGSEA. Taken from cysteine to phenylalanine, the CDR3 has 14 residues. Just CDR3 DNA is preserved here, 42 bases in frame from base 1. Donors were 39 systemically healthy Caucasian individuals from Russia aged about 6 to 100 years. Each donor gave approximately 9.3 milliliters of peripheral blood, collected into EDTA-treated Vacutainer tubes. Ficoll-Paque density-gradient centrifugation was used to isolate PBMCs, with at least 6 million per sample. Trizol reagent was used to extract total RNA from PBMCs, with at least 6 micrograms per sample. For every donor, an aliquot of PBMCs went through flow cytometry to measure the percentages of naive CD45RAhigh/CD27high T cells. What the authors observed across the whole study: Because the CMV infection status of the donors was unknown, age-related changes in expanded clonotypes may potentially have been confounded. As age increased, observed TCR beta diversity per million T cells dropped in a roughly linear way, and a significant reduction was already evident by age about 40. Since profiling was done on bulk unsorted PBMCs, naive and antigen-experienced compartments could not be conclusively compared. Compared with the aged group, the long-lived group had more naive CD4+ T cells, fewer expanded clones and increased TCR diversity, suggesting age selection. Estimates of total diversity based on one million sequenced T cells were regarded as lower bounds and as underestimates. A strong correlation was found between observed TCR beta diversity and the percentage of naive T cells measured by flow cytometry.

As to this clonotype: Its antigen target is currently unknown. One base away there is no much larger clone; base qualities are not given.

The receptor comes from a woman in her fifties or sixties in good health. Sequenced sample: blood. The chain employs TRBV29-1 and TRBJ1-4, with 8 bases in between that match TRBD1. The CDR3 amino acid sequence is: CSVGTGLANEKLFF. The DNA sequence follows: TGCAGCGTTGGGACAGGGTTAGCTAATGAAAAACTGTTTTTT.